These 11 T cell receptor beta chains came from one sample sequenced in a study of T cells expressing NK-cell markers. No DNA is given; TCRdb re-called the 5' RACE reads and lists each CDR3 protein once. The sample includes over 350,000 distinct CDR3 sequences. The sample consisted of blood T cells: a sorted CD56 or NKG2C T cell subset, CD4+ or CD8+ T cells, or bulk PBMC T cells (not recorded which). Receptors were obtained from a woman aged 45-65 years in good health.

The CDR3 is CASSEAMGGGQETQYF. This chain links TRBV6-1 with TRBJ2-5; TCRdb lists TRBD1, though no DNA is available to test this call. Per germline, CDR1 MNHNS and CDR2 SASEGT. The CDR3 runs to 16 residues.

The gene calls are TRBV2 and TRBJ1-1. The CDR3 contains 15 residues. The V gene's germline CDR1 is SNHLY and CDR2 FYNNEI. The CDR3: CASSEDWEGDTEAFF.

V and J are TRBV5-1 and TRBJ1-1. This CDR3 is 13 amino acids long. CDR1 is SGHRS, CDR2 YFSETQ, per germline. The CDR3 spells CASSLASDGQAFF.

This chain connects TRBV5-1 to TRBJ2-3; lacking DNA, the TRBD2 call made by TCRdb goes unchecked. The germline CDR1 and CDR2 sequences are SGHRS and YFSETQ. The CDR3 is made up of 15 amino acids. Here the CDR3 reads CASSLRSGGLDTQYF.

Here the CDR3 reads CASSIGTGLKDTQYF. This rearrangement joins TRBV19 to TRBJ2-3; TCRdb's D call, TRBD1, is unchecked because there is no DNA. Germline V gives CDR1 LNHDA, CDR2 SQIVND (reference sequence). The CDR3 totals 15 residues.

The rearrangement joins TRBV7-8 to TRBJ2-3; TCRdb gives TRBD2 as the D gene, but with no DNA this cannot be confirmed. The CDR3 totals 17 residues. In germline, CDR1 is SGHVS, CDR2 FQNEAQ. The CDR3 sequence is CASSLGGTSGRRDTQYF.

The CDR3 here is CASSLGSGGDEQFF. The V gene is TRBV2, the J gene TRBJ2-1; TCRdb returns TRBD2, unconfirmable since there is no DNA. The CDR3 has 14 residues. The germline gives CDR1 SNHLY, CDR2 FYNNEI.

The chain is built from TRBV19 and TRBJ2-2; the D call from TCRdb, TRBD2, cannot be confirmed without DNA. Germline-derived CDR1 and CDR2 are LNHDA and SQIVND (reference sequence). This CDR3 region has 15 residues. The CDR3 reads CASSPGTSGNGELFF.

The chain combines TRBV10-2 with TRBJ1-2. The germline V gene encodes CDR1 WSHSY and CDR2 SAAADI. CDR3 size: 13 residues. The CDR3 here is CASRGSANYGYTF.

The CDR3 region is CASSHKGAALPGELFF. The V gene is TRBV7-9, the J gene TRBJ2-2; as DNA is missing, the TRBD1 call by TCRdb cannot be tested. CDR1 and CDR2 (germline): SEHNR, FQNEAQ (reference sequence). The CDR3 covers 16 residues.

The V and J genes are TRBV12-3 or TRBV12-4 and TRBJ1-1; no DNA is available, so the TRBD1 call from TCRdb remains unchecked. This CDR3 region has 15 residues. This CDR3 reads CASSGGRATYTEAFF.